This TCR beta chain is from a study of T cell repertoires in ileal Crohn's disease. The CDR3 sequence is 14 residues long. Using immunoSEQ multiplex PCR, the repertoire was profiled, and TCRdb retains in-frame clones only, with some absent. This sample has about 11,000 clones, with about three quarters found just once. The chain combines TRBV21-1 with TRBJ1-3; TRBD1, the table's D call, was not compared with the DNA. TRBV21-1 is flagged as a pseudogene. Input material: ileal tissue. The receptor comes from an adult with Crohn's disease. The CDR3, as DNA: TGTGCCAGCAGCAAGCAGGGGACTGGAAACACCATATATTTT. It yields the protein CASSKQGTGNTIYF.